This T cell receptor (beta chain) was obtained from a study of blood T cell repertoires in COVID-19. Study context: The United States, Italy and Spain supplied acute and convalescent COVID-19 samples.

Trimming took off 0 bases at V and 0 bases at J, with 8 bases between the two ends. The germline V gene encodes CDR1 MDHEN and CDR2 SYDVKM. This CDR3 comprises 15 residues. Per the study methods: For nucleated cells, counts were estimated from reference gene primer amplification. Here immunoSEQ multiplex PCR was the method, and the copy in TCRdb shows in-frame clones only, minus some. V, J and clone size were drawn from that table, and D and trimming were deduced from the DNA. Counted here are approximately 160,000 clones, around 82% occurring once; the ten biggest clones make up roughly 15%. Source material: peripheral blood. V and J are TRBV28 and TRBJ1-2, with a tentative D call TRBD1 (5 bases). This sequence was found in a man aged 18 to 30 with active or convalescent COVID-19. CDR3 bases: TGTGCCAGCAGTTTATGGGACACCTCTAACTATGGCTACACCTTC. Translation: CASSLWDTSNYGYTF.